This entry lists 23 T cell receptor beta chains sequenced from one sample in a study of T cell repertoires in cytomegalovirus infection. The antigens for these receptors are not known. TCRdb independently ran MiXCR on the reads; one entry per CDR3 protein. This table holds over 100,000 distinct CDR3 sequences, around 31% found once. The sample in question was CD8+ T cells from cultured PBMCs, obtained from culture after CMV antigen stimulation. The receptors stem from a human donor in good health (CMV status not recorded). Some clones in this sample may be carry-over from other donors' samples.

There are many counts of this clonotype. This sequence joins TRBV15 and TRBJ1-1; no firm D call. CDR3 size: 15 residues. Germline CDR1 is LNHNV and CDR2 is YYDKDF (reference sequence). The V and J ends lost 1 base and 2 bases respectively, with 11 bases between them. The CDR3 is CATSRVLGENTEAFF. CDR3 nucleotide sequence: TGTGCCACCAGCAGAGTGTTAGGAGAAAACACTGAAGCTTTCTTT. The variable domain in full, with the rest retrieved from reference TRBV15 and TRBJ1-1, is DAMVIQNPRYQVTQFGKPVTLSCSQTLNHNVMYWYQQKSSQAPKLLFHYYDKDFNNEADTPDNFQSRRPNTSFCFLDIRSPGLGDTAMYLCATSRVLGENTEAFFGQGTRLTVV.

This clonotype was seen many times. The chain has TRBV7-2 and TRBJ2-7, with 9 bases fitting TRBD2. Per the germline V gene, CDR1 is SGHTA and CDR2 is FQGNSA. The CDR3 is 16 residues long. V was clipped by 5 bases and J by 1 base; unmatched bases: 9. DNA for the CDR3: TGTGCCAGCAGCCATTCCGGGACTAGCCCATCCTACGAGCAGTACTTC. This sequence encodes CASSHSGTSPSYEQYF. The full variable domain, its missing parts supplied by reference TRBV7-2 and TRBJ2-7, is GAGVSQSPSNKVTEKGKDVELRCDPISGHTALYWYRQSLGQGLEFLIYFQGNSAPDKSGLPSDRFSAERTGGSVSTLTIQRTQQEDSAVYLCASSHSGTSPSYEQYFGPGTRLTVT.

The J gene is TRBJ1-6, the V gene TRBV5-1; 9 positions agree with TRBD1. Germline V gene sequence: CDR1 SGHRS, CDR2 YFSETQ. The CDR3 is 16 amino acids. The trim removed 3 bases at V and 8 bases at J, leaving 9 bases unmatched. CDR3 sequence (DNA): TGCGCCAGCAGCTCATTGGACAGGGGTGTTTATTCACCCCTCCACTTT. Translating gives CASSSLDRGVYSPLHF.

This clonotype showed up many times. The rearrangement links TRBV6-5 to TRBJ2-6; 8 bases align to TRBD1. The CDR3 runs 19 residues. Germline V gives CDR1 MNHEY, CDR2 SVGAGI. Germline trimming cut 2 bases from V and 1 base from J; bases unmatched to any gene: 10. The CDR3 DNA sequence: TGTGCCAGCAGTTACGCATCCGGGACAGGCACTTCTGGGGCCAACGTCCTGACTTTC. Translation: CASSYASGTGTSGANVLTF.

The chain has TRBV7-2 and TRBJ1-1; D remains ambiguous. The CDR3 runs to 13 residues. V lost 3 bases and J 1 base, leaving 6 bases between the germline ends. Germline lookup yields CDR1 SGHTA and CDR2 FQGNSA. CDR3 protein: CASSLWQNTEAFF. Written as DNA, the CDR3 is TGTGCCAGCAGCTTGTGGCAGAACACTGAAGCTTTCTTT.

Regarding this clonotype: The junction shows a germline mismatch at one end, possibly a read error. This chain uses TRBV2 with TRBJ2-5; D is unresolved. Germline CDR1 SNHLY, CDR2 FYNNEI. This CDR3 region has 12 residues. In DNA, the CDR3 is TGTGCCAGCACTGAAATTATAGAGACCCAGTACTTC. It translates to CASTEIIETQYF.

This clonotype was detected only a few times. The chain combines TRBV27 with TRBJ1-6; the D is unclear. Germline V gene data show CDR1 as MNHEY and CDR2 as SMNVEV (reference sequence). This CDR3 region has 16 residues. The V end lost 6 bases, the J end lost 0 bases, and 12 bases lay between the germline ends. The CDR3 DNA reads TGTGCCAGCAGACTTGGACCGAGCTCCTATAATTCACCCCTCCACTTT. As protein: CASRLGPSSYNSPLHF.

The chain links TRBV2 to TRBJ1-3, with D possibly matching TRBD1 (5 bases). The ends were cut back, 3 bases at V and 0 bases at J, with 15 bases in the middle. Germline V gene sequence: CDR1 SNHLY, CDR2 FYNNEI. The CDR3 contains 17 residues. The CDR3 DNA is TGTGCCAGCAGTGATCCGGCCGGGGACGCCTCTGGAAACACCATATATTTT. Its protein product is CASSDPAGDASGNTIYF.

This clonotype was detected only a few times. CDR3 amino acids: CASSPISYEQYF. The CDR3 region has the DNA TGTGCCAGCAGCCCCATTTCCTACGAGCAGTACTTC. The V call is TRBV7-9, the J call TRBJ2-7; D gene uncertain. V shed 5 bases and J shed 1 base, with 6 bases lying between them. The germline V gene encodes CDR1 SEHNR and CDR2 FQNEAQ (reference sequence). The length of the CDR3 is 12 residues.

The chain combines TRBV12-3 or TRBV12-4 with TRBJ1-5; D gene ambiguous. V was clipped by 7 bases and J by 1 base, with 14 bases between them. The CDR3 consists of 15 residues. The CDR3 sequence is CASTIGYGSNQPQHF. Written as DNA, the CDR3 is TGTGCCAGCACCATAGGGTACGGAAGCAATCAGCCCCAGCATTTT.

The genes are TRBV9 and TRBJ2-2, with 7 bases that match TRBD1. J was trimmed by 4 bases and V by 4 bases; bases with no gene match: 4. The CDR3 is 14 residues long. Germline lookup yields CDR1 SGDLS and CDR2 YYNGEE. The CDR3 spells CASSPTGATGELFF. CDR3 in DNA: TGTGCCAGCAGCCCTACAGGGGCCACCGGGGAGCTGTTTTTT.

V gene TRBV6-5 combines with J gene TRBJ2-2, with 9 bases lining up with TRBD1. Trimming at V came to 4 bases and at J to 6 bases, leaving 9 bases not matched to a gene. The CDR3 covers 16 residues. Germline V lookup: CDR1 MNHEY, CDR2 SVGAGI. CDR3 amino acids: CASSLTGGLSSGELFF. CDR3 sequence (DNA): TGTGCCAGCAGTTTGACAGGGGGTCTCTCGTCCGGGGAGCTGTTTTTT.

This clonotype has a handful of counts. V gene TRBV2 combines with J gene TRBJ1-2; 10 positions match TRBD1. With 6 bases clipped from V and 4 bases from J, the junction kept 2 bases outside the gene matches. Germline CDR1 SNHLY, CDR2 FYNNEI. The CDR3 is made up of 13 amino acids. CDR3 protein: CASRDRGPYGYTF. As DNA, the CDR3 is TGTGCCAGCAGAGACAGGGGGCCCTATGGCTACACCTTC.

The rearrangement uses TRBV7-2 and TRBJ1-3; D not resolved. CDR1 is SGHTA, CDR2 FQGNSA, per germline. Trimming cost V 5 bases and J 0 bases, with 11 bases left between them. CDR3 length: 15 residues. CDR3 loop: CASSNSGFSGNTIYF. The CDR3 DNA sequence: TGTGCCAGCAGCAACTCGGGGTTCTCTGGAAACACCATATATTTT.

This clonotype has just a few counts. The chain has TRBV7-9 and TRBJ2-7; D uncertain. The CDR3 extends over 11 amino acids. V was trimmed by 6 bases and J by 7 bases, leaving 10 bases between them. Germline CDR1 and CDR2: SEHNR and FQNEAQ (reference sequence). The CDR3 sequence is CASRAGGEQYF. In nucleotides, the CDR3 is TGTGCCAGCAGAGCCGGTGGGGAGCAGTACTTC.

The table lists this clonotype with a few counts. The V call is TRBV12-5, the J call TRBJ2-1, with TRBD2 as a possible D gene (6 bases). This CDR3 region has 13 residues. Trimming shortened V by 1 base and J by 10 bases, and 11 bases separated the two germline ends. The germline V gene has CDR1 LGHNT and CDR2 FRNRAP. The CDR3 loop reads CASGLGDSPEQFF. CDR3 nucleotide sequence: TGTGCTAGTGGTTTGGGGGACTCGCCAGAGCAGTTCTTC.

This clonotype is judged medium-sized. The chain employs TRBV19 and TRBJ1-1; D remains ambiguous. Per germline, CDR1 LNHDA and CDR2 SQIVND (reference sequence). The CDR3 has 13 amino acids. Trimming took 3 bases from V and 5 from J, leaving 10 bases between them. The CDR3 nucleotides read TGTGCCAGTAGTATCGGCCCTGGGACTGAAGCTTTCTTT. Protein product: CASSIGPGTEAFF.

The rearrangement links TRBV19 to TRBJ1-5; D may be TRBD1 (6 bases). The CDR3 has 15 amino acids. CDR1 and CDR2 (germline): LNHDA, SQIVND (reference sequence). The ends were cut back, 3 bases at V and 5 bases at J, with 14 bases in the middle. The CDR3 nucleotides read TGTGCCAGTAGTATGGACCACAGGGCGGATCAGCCCCAGCATTTT. It translates to CASSMDHRADQPQHF.

V is TRBV7-6 and J is TRBJ1-2; TRBD1 is a possible D gene (5 bases). This CDR3 is 15 amino acids long. Germline CDR1 reads SGHVS; CDR2 reads FNYEAQ. V lost 1 base and J 0 bases, leaving 9 bases between the germline ends. The CDR3 DNA follows: TGTGCCAGCAGCTTAGGGCAGGGATCTAACTATGGCTACACCTTC. It encodes CASSLGQGSNYGYTF.

This clonotype was seen just once. The chain employs TRBV12-3 or TRBV12-4 and TRBJ1-2, with 10 nucleotides matching TRBD1. V dropped 2 bases and J dropped 5; count of bases not matched to a gene: 5. CDR3 size: 15 residues. The CDR3 nucleotides are TGTGCCAGCAGTTTATCCGGGACAGGGGAATATGGCTACACCTTC. This codes for CASSLSGTGEYGYTF.

The chain links TRBV19 to TRBJ2-2; 10 positions match TRBD1. V trimming: 5 bases; J trimming: 2 bases; junction bases outside the gene matches: 2. Germline loops: CDR1 LNHDA, CDR2 SQIVND (reference sequence). This CDR3 spans 15 amino acids. Written as DNA, the CDR3 is TGTGCCAGTAGTTCGACAGGGGGCAACACCGGGGAGCTGTTTTTT. This gives the protein CASSSTGGNTGELFF.

The rearrangement links TRBV19 to TRBJ2-7; D remains unclear. The germline V gene has CDR1 LNHDA and CDR2 SQIVND (reference sequence). V lost 5 bases and J 4 bases, leaving 12 bases between the germline ends. The CDR3 is made up of 13 amino acids. The CDR3 protein is CASSAQTGYEQYF. The CDR3 nucleotides read TGTGCCAGTAGTGCGCAGACTGGATACGAGCAGTACTTC.

The chain uses TRBV10-3 and TRBJ2-7, with TRBD1 identical over 10 bases. V trimming: 4 bases; J trimming: 2 bases; junction bases outside the gene matches: 11. The CDR3 extends over 17 amino acids. The germline gives CDR1 ENHRY, CDR2 SYGVKD. The DNA of the CDR3 is TGTGCCATCAGTGCTTACGTCCGGGACAGGGGCACCTACGAGCAGTACTTC. It translates to CAISAYVRDRGTYEQYF.